Included here is one TCR beta chain sequence, with context. The antigen is unknown. The CDR3 totals 13 residues. CDR1 is MNHEY, CDR2 SMNVEV, per germline (reference sequence). V gave up 5 bases and J gave up 3 bases; unmatched junction bases: 3. Produced via immunoSEQ multiplex PCR; TCRdb's table is partial and in-frame only. The sample carries 80,000 to 85,000 clones, 75% to 95% recorded once. These data come from a study of T cell responses to AZD1222 COVID-19 vaccine. The study's findings and limits: Baseline serostatus was positive in only a handful of AZD1222 recipients. Only after the peak T cell response were repertoires sampled. Increases in Spike-specific TCR breadth and depth were seen after two AZD1222 doses. Dominant at 160-218 and 743-854, vaccine-associated CD4 TCRs also spanned spike.

The TCR sequence derives from an adult who received the AZD1222 COVID-19 vaccine. The sample in question was peripheral blood, obtained 28 days after the second AZD1222 dose. The genes are TRBV27 and TRBJ1-2; 7 positions agree with TRBD1. CDR3 bases: TGTGCCAGCAGTAGGGGGCTTGACTATGGCTACACCTTC. Amino acids: CASSRGLDYGYTF.